The table lists the clone carrying this T cell receptor (delta chain) with a few counts. The target antigen is unknown. These data are taken from a study of Vδ1+ human thymocytes. Per the germline V gene, CDR1 is TSWWSYY and CDR2 is QGS. J lost 0 bases, V lost 2 bases, and 15 bases had no gene match. The CDR3 has 20 amino acids. Findings of the study overall: Donors shared many TRG clonotypes but few TRD clonotypes. Thymic TRG and TRD repertoires appeared highly polyclonal, with Gaussian CDR3 length distributions. Despite high sort purity, about 20% of thymic T cell receptor delta sequences were Vdelta2.

Alphabeta T cells were depleted, then CD3+ Vdelta1+ Vdelta2- thymocytes were FACS-sorted. Vdelta1+ thymocyte sorts reached between roughly 97% and 99.6% purity. Sequences come from RNA converted to cDNA by reverse transcription. CDR3 amplicons came from multiplex PCR with pooled V-gene forward and constant-region reverse primers. TCRdb re-identified clones in the multiplex PCR reads via CATT. The sample contains 45,000 to 75,000 delta-chain clones, around 16% of which appear only once. Sequenced input: Vdelta1+ gamma-delta thymocytes from the thymus. Subset reported: FACS-sorted CD3+ TCRalphabeta- TCRVdelta1+ TCRVdelta2- thymocytes. This chain uses TRDV1 with TRDJ1; 10 bases fit TRDD3. The sequence was obtained from a girl under two years old who had congenital heart surgery. The CDR3 DNA is TGTGCTCTTGGGGAAAATTCCTACTTGGGGGATACTTGTCACACCGATAAACTCATCTTT. Its translation: CALGENSYLGDTCHTDKLIF.